One and the same sample provided the 23 T cell receptor beta chains below, sequenced in a study of cytomegalovirus exposure and HLA in healthy donors. PCR involved 60 Vbeta and 13 Jbeta primers. Data came from immunoSEQ multiplex PCR; TCRdb stores just in-frame clones and leaves some out. The sample yields 65,000 to 90,000 clones, roughly 70% seen once. Sequencing input: PBMCs. These receptors all come from a woman between 40 and 50 years old in good health and CMV-seropositive.

The chain carries TRBV5-8 and TRBJ2-7; 7 bases line up with TRBD1. V lost 3 bases, J lost 3 bases, and 6 bases stayed unmatched. The CDR3 runs to 14 residues. Germline V lookup: CDR1 SGHTS, CDR2 YDEGEE. CDR3 amino acids: CASSYFRDSYEQYF. DNA of the CDR3: TGTGCCAGCAGCTACTTCCGGGACAGCTACGAGCAGTACTTC.

This chain joins TRBV7-9 and TRBJ2-3; no reliable D call. Germline CDR1 and CDR2: SEHNR and FQNEAQ (reference sequence). The CDR3 is made up of 12 amino acids. V was clipped by 5 bases and J by 4 bases, with 7 bases between them. The CDR3 region is CASSPLSDTQYF. CDR3 in DNA: TGTGCCAGCAGCCCCCTTTCAGATACGCAGTATTTT.

The chain joins TRBV7-3 to TRBJ2-2; 7 positions agree with TRBD1. J lost 8 bases, V lost 1 base, and 1 base had no gene match. The CDR3 is made up of 13 amino acids. The V gene's germline CDR1 is SGHTA and CDR2 FQGTGA. The DNA for the CDR3 is TGTGCCAGCAGCTTAAGGGACAGAGGGGAGCTGTTTTTT. This sequence encodes CASSLRDRGELFF. Complete variable domain (other parts from reference TRBV7-3 and TRBJ2-2): GAGVSQTPSNKVTEKGKYVELRCDPISGHTALYWYRQSLGQGPEFLIYFQGTGAADDSGLPNDRFFAVRPEGSVSTLKIQRTERGDSAVYLCASSLRDRGELFFGEGSRLTVL.

The rearrangement uses TRBV6-5 and TRBJ2-7; the match to TRBD2 covers 10 bases. The J segment lost 7 bases and the V segment lost 4 bases, leaving 13 bases of the junction unmatched. The length of the CDR3 is 16 residues. Germline CDR1 MNHEY, CDR2 SVGAGI. The CDR3 bases are TGTGCCAGCAGTTTCCTAGTTCTAGCGGGGGTGGGGGAGCAGTACTTC. Protein: CASSFLVLAGVGEQYF.

The chain combines TRBV9 with TRBJ1-5; 8 nucleotides align to TRBD1. The CDR3 runs 17 residues. Looked up from germline, CDR1 is SGDLS and CDR2 is YYNGEE. V lost 0 bases to trimming and J lost 6 bases; unmatched junction nucleotides: 11. The chain's CDR3 is CASSVVTRGRKVQPQHF. The CDR3, as DNA: TGTGCCAGCAGCGTAGTAACCAGGGGGCGAAAGGTTCAGCCCCAGCATTTT.

The J gene is TRBJ1-1, the V gene TRBV11-2, with a weak D call TRBD1 (5 bases). The V gene lost 5 bases and the J gene lost 0 bases, with 25 bases spanning the gap. Germline CDR1 reads SGHAT; CDR2 reads FQNNGV. The CDR3 contains 19 residues. The CDR3: CASSSLSIGAWVMNTEAFF. The CDR3 DNA reads TGTGCCAGCAGCAGCCTATCGATTGGGGCTTGGGTGATGAACACTGAAGCTTTCTTT.

The chain links TRBV27 to TRBJ2-7; D is perhaps TRBD2 (5 bases). Germline V gene data show CDR1 as MNHEY and CDR2 as SMNVEV (reference sequence). The CDR3 spans 15 residues. Trimming stripped 3 bases from V and 0 bases from J, with 12 bases between. The CDR3 nucleotides are TGTGCCAGCAGTTTTGGGCTAGCAGACTCCTACGAGCAGTACTTC. Protein sequence: CASSFGLADSYEQYF.

This rearrangement joins TRBV11-2 to TRBJ1-1; D call uncertain. This CDR3 comprises 13 residues. Germline-derived CDR1 and CDR2 are SGHAT and FQNNGV. V was pared by 1 base and J by 1 base, with 4 bases between. The CDR3 sequence is CASSLGGNTEAFF. CDR3 in DNA: TGTGCCAGCAGCTTAGGAGGGAACACTGAAGCTTTCTTT. The whole variable domain, remainder taken from reference TRBV11-2 and TRBJ1-1, is EAGVAQSPRYKIIEKRQSVAFWCNPISGHATLYWYQQILGQGPKLLIQFQNNGVVDDSQLPKDRFSAERLKGVDSTLKIQPAKLEDSAVYLCASSLGGNTEAFFGQGTRLTVV.

This chain links TRBV5-1 with TRBJ1-4; D remains ambiguous. Between the trimmed V and J ends, which lost 6 bases and 0 bases, there was a span of 6 bases. Per the germline V gene, CDR1 is SGHRS and CDR2 is YFSETQ. The CDR3 is 13 amino acids. The CDR3 sequence is CASKYSTNEKLFF. DNA of the CDR3: TGCGCCAGCAAATACTCAACTAATGAAAAACTGTTTTTT.

V is TRBV2 and J is TRBJ2-1; 10 positions agree with TRBD2. Germline loops: CDR1 SNHLY, CDR2 FYNNEI. The CDR3 has 15 residues. Trimming took 7 bases from V and 9 from J; bases not matched to a gene: 12. CDR3 region: CASIEDQSGGGEQFF. CDR3 coding DNA: TGTGCCAGCATCGAGGATCAGAGCGGGGGGGGTGAGCAGTTCTTC.

The chain employs TRBV7-3 and TRBJ1-1, with a weak D call TRBD1 (6 bases). The CDR3 loop spans 17 amino acids. Trimming took 0 bases from V and 0 from J, leaving 14 bases between them. CDR1 and CDR2 (germline): SGHTA, FQGTGA. CDR3 protein: CASSLTAGVGVNTEAFF. CDR3 nucleotide sequence: TGTGCCAGCAGCTTAACCGCAGGGGTAGGGGTGAACACTGAAGCTTTCTTT. Full variable domain (remainder filled in from reference TRBV7-3 and TRBJ1-1): GAGVSQTPSNKVTEKGKYVELRCDPISGHTALYWYRQSLGQGPEFLIYFQGTGAADDSGLPNDRFFAVRPEGSVSTLKIQRTERGDSAVYLCASSLTAGVGVNTEAFFGQGTRLTVV.

The chain has TRBV19 and TRBJ1-1, with D perhaps matching TRBD1 (6 bases). Per the germline V gene, CDR1 is LNHDA and CDR2 is SQIVND (reference sequence). Trimming took off 5 bases at V and 1 base at J, with 11 bases between the two ends. The CDR3 contains 14 residues. The CDR3 region is CASSGRDTNTEAFF. The CDR3 DNA reads TGTGCCAGTAGTGGCCGGGACACGAACACTGAAGCTTTCTTT.

J is TRBJ2-5 and V is TRBV5-1, with 8 bases identical to TRBD2. The ends lost 3 bases at V and 11 bases at J; junction bases unmatched: 15. CDR1 is SGHRS and CDR2 is YFSETQ in the germline V gene. The CDR3 totals 15 residues. The CDR3: CASSSGAGAQREQYF. The CDR3, as DNA: TGCGCCAGCAGCTCGGGAGCGGGGGCGCAACGGGAGCAGTACTTC.

This clone has just one count. The rearrangement links TRBV6-1 to TRBJ1-1; no clear D. Trimming removed 8 bases from V and 1 base from J, with 17 bases in between. The CDR3 extends over 15 amino acids. Germline V gene sequence: CDR1 MNHNS, CDR2 SASEGT. CDR3 DNA: TGTGCCAGCGCTAACTCAAGCCGGGGGAACACTGAAGCTTTCTTT. Amino acid sequence: CASANSSRGNTEAFF.

The chain has TRBV4-1 and TRBJ2-7; D gene unclear. CDR1 MGHRA and CDR2 YSYEKL come from the germline V gene. Trimming shortened V by 0 bases and J by 0 bases, and 9 bases separated the two germline ends. This CDR3 region has 15 residues. The CDR3 spells CASSQDVQDSYEQYF. The DNA of the CDR3 is TGCGCCAGCAGCCAAGATGTGCAGGACTCCTACGAGCAGTACTTC.

The rearrangement links TRBV6-6 to TRBJ1-1, with 8 bases aligning to TRBD1. The germline CDR1 and CDR2 sequences are MNHNY and SVGAGI (reference sequence). This CDR3 region has 15 residues. V lost 2 bases, J lost 4 bases, and 6 bases stayed unmatched. CDR3 protein: CASSYGGDRGTEAFF. The CDR3 DNA is TGTGCCAGCAGTTACGGGGGAGACAGGGGCACTGAAGCTTTCTTT.

CDR3 DNA sequence: TGTGCCAGCAGCTTGGCCGGAGGGTTCGGGACCCAGTACTTC. Its translation is CASSLAGGFGTQYF. This chain connects TRBV5-6 to TRBJ2-5, with D perhaps TRBD2 (6 bases). The germline V gene encodes CDR1 SGHDT and CDR2 YYEEEE. Trimming took 0 bases from V and 7 from J, leaving 13 bases between them. This CDR3 region has 14 residues.

The chain links TRBV4-1 to TRBJ2-1; 8 bases are a match to TRBD1. Germline V CDR1 and CDR2: MGHRA, YSYEKL. V lost 0 bases to trimming and J lost 4 bases; unmatched junction nucleotides: 5. The CDR3 runs to 16 residues. The CDR3 region has the DNA TGCGCCAGCAGCCAAGATCGGGGACAGGAATACAATGAGCAGTTCTTC. It codes for CASSQDRGQEYNEQFF.

This chain uses TRBV19 with TRBJ1-1; TRBD1 matches at 8 bases. CDR1 is LNHDA, CDR2 SQIVND, per germline (reference sequence). V dropped 8 bases and J dropped 0; count of bases not matched to a gene: 11. The CDR3 is made up of 16 amino acids. The DNA for the CDR3 is TGTGCCAGTCTCTACCGGACAGGGCTTATGAACACTGAAGCTTTCTTT. Translating it yields CASLYRTGLMNTEAFF.

The chain carries TRBV6-6 and TRBJ2-2; 7 bases fit TRBD2. Germline CDR1 MNHNY, CDR2 SVGAGI (reference sequence). The CDR3 extends over 14 amino acids. The J segment lost 5 bases and the V segment lost 8 bases, leaving 8 bases of the junction unmatched. CDR3 amino acids: CASLPGGKTGELFF. For the CDR3, the DNA is TGTGCCAGCCTCCCGGGGGGAAAGACCGGGGAGCTGTTTTTT.

The chain links TRBV5-1 to TRBJ1-3; the D gene is possibly TRBD1 (5 bases). The CDR3 runs to 13 residues. Germline loops: CDR1 SGHRS, CDR2 YFSETQ. V lost 5 bases and J 1 base, leaving 7 bases between the germline ends. The CDR3 DNA is TGCGCCAGCAGGACAGATTCTGGAAACACCATATATTTT. Protein product: CASRTDSGNTIYF.

The V and J genes are TRBV5-1 and TRBJ2-1, with D possibly being TRBD1 (5 bases). Trimming took off 0 bases at V and 2 bases at J, with 12 bases between the two ends. The CDR3 length is 16 residues. Germline CDR1 reads SGHRS; CDR2 reads YFSETQ. The CDR3 DNA reads TGCGCCAGCAGCTTGGCAACCCAGGGCGCCTACAATGAGCAGTTCTTC. Its translation: CASSLATQGAYNEQFF.

The chain employs TRBV6-1 and TRBJ2-7; 9 nucleotides agree with TRBD1. The length of the CDR3 is 14 residues. Per germline, CDR1 MNHNS and CDR2 SASEGT. V shed 6 bases and J 1 base; nucleotides not matched to a gene: 4. The CDR3 reads CASRPTGGSYEQYF. The CDR3 region has the DNA TGTGCCAGCAGGCCGACAGGGGGGTCCTACGAGCAGTACTTC.